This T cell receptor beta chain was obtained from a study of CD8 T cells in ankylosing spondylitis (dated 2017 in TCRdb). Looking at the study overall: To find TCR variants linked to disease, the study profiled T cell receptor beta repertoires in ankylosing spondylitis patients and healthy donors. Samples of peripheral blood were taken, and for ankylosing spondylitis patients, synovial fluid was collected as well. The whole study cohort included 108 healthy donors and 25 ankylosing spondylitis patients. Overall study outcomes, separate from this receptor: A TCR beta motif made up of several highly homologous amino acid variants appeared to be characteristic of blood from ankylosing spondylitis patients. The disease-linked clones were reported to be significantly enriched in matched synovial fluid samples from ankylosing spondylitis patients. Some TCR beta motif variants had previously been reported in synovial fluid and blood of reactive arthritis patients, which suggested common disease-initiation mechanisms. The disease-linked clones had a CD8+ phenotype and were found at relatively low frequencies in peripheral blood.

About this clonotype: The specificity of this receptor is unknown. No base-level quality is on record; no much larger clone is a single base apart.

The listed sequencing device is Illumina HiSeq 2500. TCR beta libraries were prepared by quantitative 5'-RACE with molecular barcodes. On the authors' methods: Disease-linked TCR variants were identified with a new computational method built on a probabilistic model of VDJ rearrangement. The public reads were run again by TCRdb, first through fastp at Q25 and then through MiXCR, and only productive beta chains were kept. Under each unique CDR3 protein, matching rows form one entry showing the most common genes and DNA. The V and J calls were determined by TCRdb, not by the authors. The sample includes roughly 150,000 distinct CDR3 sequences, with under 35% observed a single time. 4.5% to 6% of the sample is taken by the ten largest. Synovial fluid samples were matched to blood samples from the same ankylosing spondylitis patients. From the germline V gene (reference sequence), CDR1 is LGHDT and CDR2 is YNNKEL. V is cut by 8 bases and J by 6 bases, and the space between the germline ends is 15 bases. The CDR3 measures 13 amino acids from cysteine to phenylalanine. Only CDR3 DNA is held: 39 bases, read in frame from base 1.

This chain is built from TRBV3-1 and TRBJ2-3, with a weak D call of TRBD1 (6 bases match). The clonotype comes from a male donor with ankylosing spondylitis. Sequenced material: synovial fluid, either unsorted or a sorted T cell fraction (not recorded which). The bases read TGTGCCAGCGGGGACACCCCTAAGGATACGCAGTATTTT. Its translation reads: CASGDTPKDTQYF.